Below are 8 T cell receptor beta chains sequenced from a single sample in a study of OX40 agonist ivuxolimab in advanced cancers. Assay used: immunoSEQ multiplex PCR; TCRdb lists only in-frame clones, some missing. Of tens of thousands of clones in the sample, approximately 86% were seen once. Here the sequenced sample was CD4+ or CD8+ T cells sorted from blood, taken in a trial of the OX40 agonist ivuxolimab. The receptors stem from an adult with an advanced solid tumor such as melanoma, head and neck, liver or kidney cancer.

In nucleotides, the CDR3 is TGTGCCAGCAGTCGGGCAGGCGGGGCCAACGTCCTGACTTTC. It translates to CASSRAGGANVLTF. The chain uses TRBV7-3 and TRBJ2-6; no clear D gene. Between the trimmed V and J ends, which lost 6 bases and 4 bases, there was a span of 10 bases. CDR3 length equals 14 residues. Germline assignment: CDR1 SGHTA and CDR2 FQGTGA.

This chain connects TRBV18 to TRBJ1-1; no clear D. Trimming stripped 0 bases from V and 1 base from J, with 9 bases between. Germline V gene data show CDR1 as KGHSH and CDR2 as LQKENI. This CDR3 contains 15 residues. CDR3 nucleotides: TGTGCCAGCTCACCACCGGGCAGGACGAACACTGAAGCTTTCTTT. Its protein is CASSPPGRTNTEAFF.

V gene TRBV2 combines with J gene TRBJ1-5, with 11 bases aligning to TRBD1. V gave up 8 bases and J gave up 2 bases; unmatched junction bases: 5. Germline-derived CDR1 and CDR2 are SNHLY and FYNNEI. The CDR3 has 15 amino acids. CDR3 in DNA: TGTGCCAGCGGACAGGGGGCGCTGGGCAATCAGCCCCAGCATTTT. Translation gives CASGQGALGNQPQHF.

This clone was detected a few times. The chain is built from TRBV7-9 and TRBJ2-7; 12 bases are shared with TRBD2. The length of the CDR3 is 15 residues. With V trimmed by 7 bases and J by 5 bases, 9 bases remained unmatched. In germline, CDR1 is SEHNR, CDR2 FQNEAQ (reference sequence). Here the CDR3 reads CASTLSLAGGNEQYF. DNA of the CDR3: TGTGCCAGCACCCTCTCACTAGCGGGAGGCAACGAGCAGTACTTC. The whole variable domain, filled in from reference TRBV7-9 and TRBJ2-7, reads DTGVSQNPRHKITKRGQNVTFRCDPISEHNRLYWYRQTLGQGPEFLTYFQNEAQLEKSRLLSDRFSAERPKGSFSTLEIQRTEQGDSAMYLCASTLSLAGGNEQYFGPGTRLTVT.

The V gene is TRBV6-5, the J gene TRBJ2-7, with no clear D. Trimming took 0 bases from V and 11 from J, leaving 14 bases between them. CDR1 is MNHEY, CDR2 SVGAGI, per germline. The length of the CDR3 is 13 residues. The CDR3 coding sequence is TGTGCCAGCAGTTACTCTTCCCTGTCGTATGAGTACTTC. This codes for CASSYSSLSYEYF.

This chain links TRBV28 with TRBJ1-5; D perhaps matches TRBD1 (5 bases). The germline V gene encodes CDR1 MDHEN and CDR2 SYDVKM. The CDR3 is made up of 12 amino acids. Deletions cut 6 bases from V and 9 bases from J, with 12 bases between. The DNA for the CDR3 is TGTGCCAGCAGCGAGGGTGGGGGGCCCCAGCATTTT. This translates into CASSEGGGPQHF.

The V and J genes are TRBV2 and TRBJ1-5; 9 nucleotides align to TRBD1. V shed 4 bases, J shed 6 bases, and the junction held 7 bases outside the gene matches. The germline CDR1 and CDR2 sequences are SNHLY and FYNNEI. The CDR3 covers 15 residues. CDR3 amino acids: CASSVSGTGPQPQHF. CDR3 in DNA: TGTGCCAGCAGTGTTTCCGGGACAGGGCCTCAGCCCCAGCATTTT.

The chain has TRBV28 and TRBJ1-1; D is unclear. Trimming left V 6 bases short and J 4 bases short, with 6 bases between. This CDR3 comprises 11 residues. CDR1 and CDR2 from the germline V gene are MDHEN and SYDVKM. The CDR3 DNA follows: TGTGCCAGCAGAGGGCCCACTGAAGCTTTCTTT. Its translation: CASRGPTEAFF.